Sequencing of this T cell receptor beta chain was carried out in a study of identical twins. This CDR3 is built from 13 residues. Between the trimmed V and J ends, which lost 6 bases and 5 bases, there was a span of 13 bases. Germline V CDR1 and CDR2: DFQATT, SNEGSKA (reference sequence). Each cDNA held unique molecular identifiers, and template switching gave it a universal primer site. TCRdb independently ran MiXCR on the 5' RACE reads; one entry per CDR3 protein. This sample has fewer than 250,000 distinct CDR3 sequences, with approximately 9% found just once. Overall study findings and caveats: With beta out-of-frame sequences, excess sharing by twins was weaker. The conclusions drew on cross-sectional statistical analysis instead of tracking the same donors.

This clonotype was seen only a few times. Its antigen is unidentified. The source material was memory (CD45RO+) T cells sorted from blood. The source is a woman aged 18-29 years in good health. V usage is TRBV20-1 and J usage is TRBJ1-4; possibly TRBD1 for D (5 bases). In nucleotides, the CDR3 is TGCAGTGCCAGATGGGGCGCGAATGAAAAACTGTTTTTT. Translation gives CSARWGANEKLFF.